The TCR beta chain under discussion was sequenced for a study of STAT3 mutations in large granular lymphocyte leukemia. Sequencing was performed with immunoSEQ multiplex PCR; in TCRdb, only in-frame clones are kept and a portion is missing. The sample consists of roughly 40,000 clones, roughly 81% of them appearing once. Notes on the study in general: Every T-cell large granular lymphocyte leukemia patient had at least one immunodominant TCR beta clonotype.

Trimming left V 5 bases short and J 1 base short, with 13 bases between. The CDR3 is 15 residues long. Germline V lookup: CDR1 SEHNR, CDR2 FQNEAQ (reference sequence). Comment on this clone: Its specificity is unknown.

V gene TRBV7-9 combines with J gene TRBJ2-3; the D gene could be TRBD1 or TRBD2 (5 bases each). This TCR came from a human donor with T large granular lymphocyte leukemia. Some clones in this sample may be carry-over from other donors' samples. Sequenced: PBMCs. CDR3 sequence: CASSLTLGRTDTQYF. CDR3 coding DNA: TGTGCCAGCAGCCTAACACTGGGACGCACAGATACGCAGTATTTT.